The present entry profiles one T cell receptor beta chain with its context. What it binds is not known. The CDR3 is made up of 14 amino acids. V was clipped by 4 bases and J by 4 bases; unmatched bases: 4. Per germline, CDR1 SGHDN and CDR2 FVKESK. Unique molecular identifiers were built into the TCR beta cDNA libraries. It was from roughly 0.93 to 9.6 million T cells that roughly 0.5 million cDNA molecules came. TCRdb independently ran MiXCR on the PCR reads; one entry per CDR3 protein. The sample contains under 650,000 distinct CDR3 sequences, about 40% of which appear only once. The sample belongs to a study of post-analysis software for immune sequencing data. General observations from the study: About five TRBV segments were more frequent in patients than controls; TRBV5-6, TRBV5-1 and TRBV20-1 belonged to this group. Controls had significantly higher normalized Chao1 diversity than multiple sclerosis patients.

The V call is TRBV14, the J call TRBJ1-1; 9 bases fit TRBD1. This receptor was identified in a girl under 18 with multiple sclerosis. Sample: blood. CDR3 amino acids: CASSPGDRATEAFF. The CDR3 coding sequence is TGTGCCAGCAGCCCGGGGGACAGGGCCACTGAAGCTTTCTTT.